The entry below gives a single TCR beta chain sequence along with its context. What it recognizes is unknown. Deletions cut 3 bases from V and 5 bases from J, with 15 bases between. CDR1 and CDR2 from the germline V gene are SGDLS and YYNGEE. This CDR3 spans 15 amino acids. This sample is part of a study of post-analysis software for immune sequencing data. Broader study findings: Controls had significantly higher normalized Chao1 diversity than multiple sclerosis patients. Five TRBV segments (TRBV5-6, TRBV5-1 and TRBV20-1 among them) occurred more frequently in patients than in controls. Samples made in the same batch grouped tightly together by F measure.

Prepared TCR beta cDNA libraries contained unique molecular identifiers. One entry per CDR3 protein results from TCRdb running MiXCR on the PCR reads. The sample yields hundreds of thousands of distinct CDR3 sequences, 53% seen once. Sequenced: blood. J is TRBJ2-1 and V is TRBV9; TRBD1 or TRBD2 may be the D gene (6 bases each). This clonotype originated in a girl aged 5-17 years with multiple sclerosis. The CDR3: CASSARGGLNNEQFF. The CDR3 DNA reads TGTGCCAGCAGCGCGCGTGGGGGGCTCAACAATGAGCAGTTCTTC. The variable domain in full, completed from reference TRBV9 and TRBJ2-1, reads DSGVTQTPKHLITATGQRVTLRCSPRSGDLSVYWYQQSLDQGLQFLIQYYNGEERAKGNILERFSAQQFPDLHSELNLSSLELGDSALYFCASSARGGLNNEQFFGPGTRLTVL.